The 10 T cell receptor beta chains reported below all come from one sample, sequenced in a study of cytomegalovirus exposure and HLA in healthy donors. Measured with immunoSEQ multiplex PCR; TCRdb has only the in-frame clones, and not every one. This sample yields more than 250,000 clones, of which roughly 88% are seen a single time; about 0.8% belongs to the top ten. Specimen: PBMCs. These receptors came from a woman between 18 and 30 years old in good health and CMV-seronegative.

This chain uses TRBV2 with TRBJ1-2; D perhaps matches TRBD1 (6 bases). Germline V gene data show CDR1 as SNHLY and CDR2 as FYNNEI. V gave up 10 bases and J gave up 3 bases, with 12 bases separating them. This CDR3 contains 12 residues. The CDR3 reads CATMGADYGYTF. In DNA form, the CDR3 reads TGTGCCACCATGGGGGCGGACTATGGCTACACCTTC.

V and J are TRBV27 and TRBJ2-7; D perhaps matches TRBD1 (6 bases). The CDR3 runs to 13 residues. Trimming stripped 8 bases from V and 2 bases from J, with 13 bases between. Germline V gives CDR1 MNHEY, CDR2 SMNVEV (reference sequence). DNA of the CDR3: TGTGCCAGCGGGAACAGGGATACCTACGAGCAGTACTTC. Its protein is CASGNRDTYEQYF.

This chain uses TRBV7-9 with TRBJ1-2; 8 positions match TRBD1. The CDR3 has 17 residues. Germline V CDR1 and CDR2: SEHNR, FQNEAQ (reference sequence). Trimming removed 0 bases from V and 6 bases from J; junction bases left unmatched: 12. The CDR3 spells CASSLAIYPWTGHGYTF. CDR3 bases: TGTGCCAGCAGCTTAGCTATTTATCCGTGGACAGGGCATGGCTACACCTTC. Using reference TRBV7-9 and TRBJ1-2 for the parts outside the CDR3, the full variable domain is DTGVSQNPRHKITKRGQNVTFRCDPISEHNRLYWYRQTLGQGPEFLTYFQNEAQLEKSRLLSDRFSAERPKGSFSTLEIQRTEQGDSAMYLCASSLAIYPWTGHGYTFGSGTRLTVV.

The J gene is TRBJ1-2, the V gene TRBV10-3; 7 bases agree with TRBD1. Germline CDR1 is ENHRY and CDR2 is SYGVKD. V lost 7 bases, J lost 2 bases, and 7 bases stayed unmatched. The CDR3 length is 14 residues. The CDR3 sequence: CAITGTAANYGYTF. The CDR3 DNA reads as TGTGCCATCACCGGGACAGCAGCAAACTATGGCTACACCTTC.

This CDR3 reads CASSQDWWRESYNEQFF. The CDR3 DNA reads TGCGCCAGCAGCCAAGATTGGTGGCGGGAGAGCTACAATGAGCAGTTCTTC. The chain employs TRBV4-3 and TRBJ2-1; 7 bases fit TRBD2. The ends lost 0 bases at V and 3 bases at J; junction bases unmatched: 8. This CDR3 is 17 amino acids long. Germline lookup yields CDR1 LGHNA and CDR2 YSLEER.

The V call is TRBV5-4, the J call TRBJ2-1; 8 positions agree with TRBD2. The CDR3 has 14 residues. Germline V gene sequence: CDR1 SGHNT, CDR2 YYREEE (reference sequence). V was pared by 5 bases and J by 8 bases, with 9 bases of the junction left unmatched. This CDR3 is CASSSRAGVDEQFF. The CDR3 coding sequence is TGTGCCAGCAGTTCCCGAGCGGGAGTGGATGAGCAGTTCTTC.

This sequence joins TRBV15 and TRBJ1-1; 8 nucleotides line up with TRBD1. The length of the CDR3 is 15 residues. The trim removed 5 bases at V and 3 bases at J, leaving 8 bases unmatched. Germline CDR1 is LNHNV and CDR2 is YYDKDF (reference sequence). The CDR3 here is CATSYGQGKDTEAFF. CDR3 nucleotide sequence: TGTGCCACCAGCTACGGACAGGGTAAGGACACTGAAGCTTTCTTT. The full variable domain, in which reference TRBV15 and TRBJ1-1 provide the parts outside the CDR3, is DAMVIQNPRYQVTQFGKPVTLSCSQTLNHNVMYWYQQKSSQAPKLLFHYYDKDFNNEADTPDNFQSRRPNTSFCFLDIRSPGLGDTAMYLCATSYGQGKDTEAFFGQGTRLTVV.

A single count supports this clone. The rearrangement joins TRBV27 to TRBJ2-3; 8 bases agree with TRBD2. Germline assignment: CDR1 MNHEY and CDR2 SMNVEV (reference sequence). Trimming cost V 6 bases and J 1 base; bases outside gene matches: 3. The CDR3 has 14 residues. Written as DNA, the CDR3 is TGTGCCAGCAGCTCGACTAGCGGCACAGATACGCAGTATTTT. Amino acids: CASSSTSGTDTQYF.

This clone was observed a few times. Other nucleotide sequences in the sample specify the same CDR3. The V gene is TRBV7-2, the J gene TRBJ1-5, with D maybe TRBD1 (5 bases). The CDR3 is 14 residues long. The germline V gene has CDR1 SGHTA and CDR2 FQGNSA. The V gene lost 5 bases and the J gene lost 0 bases, with 8 bases spanning the gap. The chain's CDR3 is CASSPGGSNQPQHF. The CDR3 nucleotides read TGTGCCAGCAGCCCCGGGGGTAGCAATCAGCCCCAGCATTTT.

The CDR3 bases are TGCGCCAGCAGTCAATTGAAAAGCGACCAAGAGACCCAGTACTTC. Amino acid sequence: CASSQLKSDQETQYF. V usage is TRBV23-1 and J usage is TRBJ2-5, with no clear D. TRBV23-1 is recorded as an ORF, its role being uncertain. This CDR3 has 15 residues. The ends were cut back, 1 base at V and 0 bases at J, with 9 bases in the middle.